One and the same sample provided the 31 T cell receptor beta chains below, sequenced in a study of control samples from healthy donors and cancer patients (dated by TCRdb to 2019 to 2021). The library was prepared using the immunoSEQ multiplex PCR assay. TCRdb carries this immuneACCESS record with in-frame sequences only. Its versions omit some clonotypes, under half of them owing to an unresolved V gene in the studies checked, with the rest unexplained. The sample table holds tens of thousands of clones, of which 65% to 90% were seen once. The top ten clonotypes cover around 10% of the sample. Source material: PBMCs. The receptors stem from a man between 60 and 75 years old with head and neck cancer.

This clone was counted once. The rearrangement joins TRBV5-1 to TRBJ1-1, with 8 bases lining up with TRBD1. The V segment lost 2 bases and the J segment 3 bases; nucleotides outside the gene matches: 3. Germline values: CDR1 SGHRS, CDR2 YFSETQ. The CDR3 is 14 residues long. The CDR3 loop is CASSLQGVDTEAFF. The CDR3 nucleotides are TGCGCCAGCAGCTTACAGGGGGTTGACACTGAAGCTTTCTTT.

This clone has a handful of counts. This rearrangement joins TRBV27 to TRBJ1-2; weak D call: TRBD1 (5 bases). The CDR3 has 15 residues. The V and J ends lost 5 bases and 2 bases respectively, with 15 bases between them. Germline V lookup: CDR1 MNHEY, CDR2 SMNVEV (reference sequence). CDR3 protein: CASSPGQSSNYGYTF. The DNA for the CDR3 is TGTGCCAGCAGTCCCGGACAATCCTCGAACTATGGCTACACCTTC.

The J gene is TRBJ2-5, the V gene TRBV6-5; TRBD1 matches at 10 bases. CDR1 is MNHEY and CDR2 is SVGAGI in the germline V gene. The V segment lost 4 bases and the J segment 5 bases; nucleotides outside the gene matches: 7. The CDR3 runs 15 residues. The CDR3 loop reads CASSSGTGARETQYF. The CDR3 bases are TGTGCCAGCAGTTCGGGGACAGGGGCGAGGGAGACCCAGTACTTC.

This chain connects TRBV27 to TRBJ2-7; TRBD2 agrees at 8 bases. The CDR3 contains 16 residues. Germline values: CDR1 MNHEY, CDR2 SMNVEV (reference sequence). V dropped 3 bases and J dropped 5; count of bases not matched to a gene: 12. CDR3 region: CASSLASGSYVNEQYF. CDR3 bases: TGTGCCAGCAGTTTGGCCAGCGGGAGTTATGTCAACGAGCAGTACTTC.

The V call is TRBV5-4, the J call TRBJ2-3, with 7 bases aligning to TRBD1. Germline V lookup: CDR1 SGHNT, CDR2 YYREEE (reference sequence). Germline trimming cut 2 bases from V and 6 bases from J; bases unmatched to any gene: 6. The CDR3 loop spans 14 amino acids. The CDR3 loop is CASSLKGAGDTQYF. CDR3 DNA sequence: TGTGCCAGCAGCTTAAAGGGGGCGGGTGATACGCAGTATTTT.

The genes are TRBV6-5 and TRBJ1-2, with D possibly being TRBD1 (5 bases). Trimming shortened V by 6 bases and J by 2 bases, and 13 bases separated the two germline ends. In germline, CDR1 is MNHEY, CDR2 SVGAGI. The CDR3 loop spans 14 amino acids. This CDR3 reads CASRGSGGNYGYTF. As DNA, the CDR3 is TGTGCCAGCAGGGGCAGTGGGGGAAACTATGGCTACACCTTC.

This clone was observed once. The chain uses TRBV6-4 and TRBJ2-7, with 10 positions matching TRBD2. In germline, CDR1 is MRHNA, CDR2 SNTAGT. Unmatched junction bases numbered 8, after V lost 6 bases and J lost 0 bases. This CDR3 has 16 residues. The CDR3 protein is CASRGTSAIFSYEQYF. CDR3 in DNA: TGTGCCAGCAGGGGGACTAGCGCAATTTTCTCCTACGAGCAGTACTTC.

This chain links TRBV27 with TRBJ1-6; D is undetermined. Germline CDR1 MNHEY, CDR2 SMNVEV (reference sequence). Trimming removed 5 bases from V and 7 bases from J, with 18 bases in between. The CDR3 spans 16 residues. CDR3 residues: CASSKKGPDRNSPLHF. The CDR3 region has the DNA TGTGCCAGCAGTAAGAAGGGCCCAGATAGGAATTCACCCCTCCACTTT.

The chain couples TRBV7-9 to TRBJ1-5; D gene unclear. The CDR3 is made up of 16 amino acids. Germline-derived CDR1 and CDR2 are SEHNR and FQNEAQ (reference sequence). V lost 0 bases to trimming and J lost 6 bases, with 15 bases between them. Here the CDR3 reads CASSLAGGGKAQPQHF. The CDR3 DNA sequence: TGTGCCAGCAGCTTAGCTGGAGGTGGGAAGGCTCAGCCCCAGCATTTT.

The chain is built from TRBV28 and TRBJ2-7; TRBD1 aligns across 9 bases. The CDR3 is made up of 13 amino acids. Germline V gene sequence: CDR1 MDHEN, CDR2 SYDVKM. V was pared by 1 base and J by 6 bases, with 1 base of the junction left unmatched. As DNA, the CDR3 is TGTGCCAGCAGTTTATCGGACAGGGGCGAGCAGTACTTC. As protein: CASSLSDRGEQYF.

This clone was detected many times. The chain joins TRBV27 to TRBJ2-3, with TRBD2 as a possible D gene (5 bases). V was trimmed by 6 bases and J by 2 bases, leaving 21 bases between them. This CDR3 has 17 amino acids. Germline-derived CDR1 and CDR2 are MNHEY and SMNVEV (reference sequence). The CDR3 is CASSTGLGLRNTDTQYF. The CDR3 DNA follows: TGTGCCAGCAGCACGGGATTAGGCCTTAGGAACACAGATACGCAGTATTTT.

J is TRBJ2-3 and V is TRBV27, with unresolved D. This CDR3 contains 13 residues. Germline V gene data show CDR1 as MNHEY and CDR2 as SMNVEV (reference sequence). V lost 2 bases and J lost 4, with 7 bases in between. The chain's CDR3 is CASSLVQADTQYF. In DNA form, the CDR3 reads TGTGCCAGCAGTTTAGTCCAAGCAGATACGCAGTATTTT.

The gene calls are TRBV27 and TRBJ2-7; 12 bases fit TRBD2. V lost 7 bases and J lost 5; bases outside the gene matches: 9. The CDR3 spans 15 residues. In germline, CDR1 is MNHEY, CDR2 SMNVEV (reference sequence). The CDR3 reads CASNPSGRAKNEQYF. In DNA, the CDR3 is TGTGCCAGCAACCCTAGCGGGAGGGCGAAAAACGAGCAGTACTTC.

The sample holds one count of this clone. J is TRBJ1-6 and V is TRBV25-1; weak D call: TRBD1 (5 bases). The CDR3 has 13 residues. The V gene lost 6 bases and the J gene lost 10 bases, with 13 bases spanning the gap. Germline V lookup: CDR1 MGHDK, CDR2 SYGVNS. The DNA for the CDR3 is TGTGCCAGCAGCGGCAGGGAAGGATCACCCCTCCACTTT. Protein: CASSGREGSPLHF.

Points on this clone: The junction differs from germline at one of its ends, possibly a read error. The gene calls are TRBV30 and TRBJ1-1, with D possibly TRBD1 on 6 matching bases. Germline V CDR1 and CDR2: GTSNPN, SVGIG (reference sequence). This CDR3 has 14 amino acids. Here the CDR3 DNA reads TGTGCCTGGAGTGTAACCCGACAGGTCCCTGATGCTTTCTTT. Translating gives CAWSVTRQVPDAFF.

This clone was seen once. The J gene is TRBJ2-5, the V gene TRBV4-1; D may match TRBD1 or TRBD2 (5 bases each). CDR1 and CDR2 (germline): MGHRA, YSYEKL. V was cut by 4 bases and J by 5 bases, with 11 bases left in between. The CDR3 runs 13 residues. The CDR3 DNA sequence: TGCGCCAGCAGCCTGGGGGTAGCTGAGACCCAGTACTTC. Amino acid sequence: CASSLGVAETQYF.

The chain employs TRBV7-8 and TRBJ2-5; D tentatively fits TRBD1 or TRBD2 (6 bases each). The CDR3 is 14 residues long. Germline V gene sequence: CDR1 SGHVS, CDR2 FQNEAQ. V gave up 5 bases and J gave up 6 bases, with 16 bases separating them. CDR3: CASSPPTGAKTQYF. CDR3 coding DNA: TGTGCCAGCAGCCCGCCGACGGGGGCGAAGACCCAGTACTTC.

V is TRBV28 and J is TRBJ2-1, with 7 bases fitting TRBD1. The CDR3 length is 14 residues. With 7 bases clipped from V and 3 bases from J, the junction kept 6 bases outside the gene matches. Looked up from germline, CDR1 is MDHEN and CDR2 is SYDVKM. The CDR3 spells CASNRQGLYNEQFF. CDR3 sequence (DNA): TGTGCCAGCAATAGACAGGGCCTCTACAATGAGCAGTTCTTC.

The V call is TRBV27, the J call TRBJ2-7; D remains ambiguous. V lost 3 bases and J 7 bases, leaving 16 bases between the germline ends. Germline-derived CDR1 and CDR2 are MNHEY and SMNVEV (reference sequence). The CDR3 spans 14 residues. CDR3 loop: CASSLDPPWAEQYF. The CDR3 bases are TGTGCCAGCAGTTTGGACCCTCCCTGGGCGGAGCAGTACTTC.

About this clone itself: The same CDR3 arises from other DNA sequences in this sample as well. The CDR3 protein is CASSYGGQGGGYTF. The CDR3 DNA reads TGTGCCAGCAGTTACGGGGGACAGGGGGGTGGCTACACCTTC. The chain carries TRBV6-6 and TRBJ1-2; 11 bases map to TRBD1. Trimming at V came to 2 bases and at J to 7 bases, leaving 3 bases not matched to a gene. The CDR3 covers 14 residues. CDR1 is MNHNY, CDR2 SVGAGI, per germline (reference sequence).

The V call is TRBV5-5, the J call TRBJ2-2; TRBD2 matches at 8 bases. CDR1 is SGHKS and CDR2 is YYEKEE in the germline V gene (reference sequence). V was pared by 0 bases and J by 5 bases, with 3 bases of the junction left unmatched. The CDR3 contains 15 residues. In nucleotides, the CDR3 is TGTGCCAGCAGCTTGGTAGCTAGCGGGACCGGGGAGCTGTTTTTT. Translating it yields CASSLVASGTGELFF.

This sequence joins TRBV7-8 and TRBJ2-5; possibly TRBD1 for D (6 bases). Looked up from germline, CDR1 is SGHVS and CDR2 is FQNEAQ. The CDR3 loop spans 14 amino acids. V was cut by 5 bases and J by 0 bases, with 10 bases left in between. The DNA of the CDR3 is TGTGCCAGCAGCCCCAGGGACAACCAAGAGACCCAGTACTTC. Residues: CASSPRDNQETQYF.

The chain has TRBV9 and TRBJ1-1; D may be TRBD1 (6 bases). The ends were cut back, 4 bases at V and 1 base at J, with 17 bases in the middle. Germline loops: CDR1 SGDLS, CDR2 YYNGEE. This CDR3 region has 16 residues. The DNA for the CDR3 is TGTGCCAGCAGCCTGTCGAACAGGGTCCCGAACACTGAAGCTTTCTTT. Amino acids: CASSLSNRVPNTEAFF.

This chain uses TRBV6-5 with TRBJ1-5; D not resolved. This CDR3 is built from 13 residues. CDR1 and CDR2 (germline): MNHEY, SVGAGI. Trimming pared 6 bases from V and 7 bases from J, leaving 13 bases between. The CDR3 DNA sequence: TGTGCCAGCAGGGGAGGAGGAGGGCAGCCCCAGCATTTT. Translation gives CASRGGGGQPQHF.

This sequence joins TRBV6-5 and TRBJ2-7; D perhaps matches TRBD2 (6 bases). The CDR3 runs to 14 residues. The V gene's germline CDR1 is MNHEY and CDR2 SVGAGI. V was shortened by 5 bases and J by 3 bases, with 14 bases between the two germline ends. The CDR3 region is CASSRSTRGYEQYF. CDR3 nucleotides: TGTGCCAGCAGTAGATCGACTAGGGGCTACGAGCAGTACTTC.

The table lists this clone with a few counts. The chain has TRBV14 and TRBJ2-7; 8 positions match TRBD1. From germline, CDR1 is SGHDN and CDR2 FVKESK. Trimming at V came to 4 bases and at J to 2 bases, leaving 4 bases not matched to a gene. This CDR3 spans 14 amino acids. The CDR3 loop reads CASSRDRRPYEQYF. Written as DNA, the CDR3 is TGTGCCAGCAGCCGGGACAGGCGACCCTACGAGCAGTACTTC. The full variable domain, rest sourced from reference TRBV14 and TRBJ2-7, is EAGVTQFPSHSVIEKGQTVTLRCDPISGHDNLYWYRRVMGKEIKFLLHFVKESKQDESGMPNNRFLAERTGGTYSTLKVQPAELEDSGVYFCASSRDRRPYEQYFGPGTRLTVT.

The chain joins TRBV19 to TRBJ2-1; 9 bases line up with TRBD2. After removal of 2 bases from V and 6 bases from J, the junction contained 11 bases not matched to a gene. Per the germline V gene, CDR1 is LNHDA and CDR2 is SQIVND (reference sequence). The length of the CDR3 is 17 residues. CDR3 nucleotides: TGTGCCAGTAGTATAACCGTAGCGGGAGCATGGTTCAATGAGCAGTTCTTC. Residues: CASSITVAGAWFNEQFF.

The chain uses TRBV3-1 (or the pseudogene TRBV3-2) and TRBJ2-7; no clear D. Germline V CDR1 and CDR2: LGHDT, YNNKEL (reference sequence). The CDR3 is 14 amino acids. The germline V and J ends were trimmed by 0 bases and 3 bases, with 9 bases remaining between them. The CDR3 sequence is CASSQEFWGYEQYF. Written as DNA, the CDR3 is TGTGCCAGCAGCCAAGAATTCTGGGGCTACGAGCAGTACTTC.

The chain recombines TRBV24-1 with TRBJ2-1, with a tentative D call TRBD1 (5 bases). Germline lookup yields CDR1 KGHDR and CDR2 SFDVKD. The CDR3 consists of 16 residues. V was cut by 3 bases and J by 0 bases, with 11 bases left in between. The CDR3 spells CATSDGAASSYNEQFF. The CDR3 DNA sequence: TGTGCCACCAGTGATGGGGCAGCCAGCTCCTACAATGAGCAGTTCTTC.

The chain uses TRBV12-5 and TRBJ2-5; D unresolved. The V gene lost 6 bases and the J gene lost 4 bases, with 6 bases spanning the gap. The CDR3 loop spans 11 amino acids. The germline CDR1 and CDR2 sequences are LGHNT and FRNRAP. CDR3 sequence reads: CASGDLETQYF. The DNA for the CDR3 is TGTGCTAGTGGGGATTTAGAGACCCAGTACTTC.

This clone was counted a single time. J is TRBJ1-6 and V is TRBV6-1, with a tentative D call TRBD1 (6 bases). V dropped 2 bases and J dropped 10 bases, with 15 bases sitting between them. Germline V lookup: CDR1 MNHNS, CDR2 SASEGT. This CDR3 is 15 amino acids long. CDR3 nucleotides: TGTGCCAGCAGTGAAATTAGGGGGGCGACCTCACCCCTCCACTTT. Translation gives CASSEIRGATSPLHF.